The next 12 T cell receptor beta chains were all read from a single sample in a study of OX40 agonist ivuxolimab in advanced cancers. Repertoires were generated with immunoSEQ multiplex PCR, while TCRdb's copy carries only in-frame clones and drops some. Seen here are tens of thousands of clones, 85% observed once, and the top ten hold about 3%. The source was CD4+ or CD8+ T cells sorted from blood, collected in a trial of the OX40 agonist ivuxolimab. The receptors were gathered from an adult with an advanced solid tumor such as melanoma, head and neck, liver or kidney cancer.

The chain employs TRBV6-4 and TRBJ2-7; no reliable D call. The V gene lost 0 bases and the J gene lost 4 bases, with 16 bases spanning the gap. The germline CDR1 and CDR2 sequences are MRHNA and SNTAGT. The CDR3 extends over 16 amino acids. The CDR3 bases are TGTGCCAGCAGTGACTCCAGTAGCTTCAAGTCGTACGAGCAGTACTTC. Translating it yields CASSDSSSFKSYEQYF.

The gene calls are TRBV5-4 and TRBJ2-5; 10 bases are a match to TRBD1. From germline, CDR1 is SGHNT and CDR2 YYREEE (reference sequence). The ends lost 0 bases at V and 5 bases at J; junction bases unmatched: 4. The CDR3 sequence is 15 residues long. In DNA, the CDR3 is TGTGCCAGCAGCTTGGGACAGGGGGCATGGGAGACCCAGTACTTC. It translates to CASSLGQGAWETQYF.

This CDR3 is CASSEYGAGGEKLFF. CDR3 bases: TGTGCCAGCAGTGAATACGGGGCAGGGGGGGAAAAACTGTTTTTT. The chain links TRBV25-1 to TRBJ1-4; 7 nucleotides align to TRBD1. The germline CDR1 and CDR2 sequences are MGHDK and SYGVNS. V shed 0 bases and J 8 bases; nucleotides not matched to a gene: 6. There are 15 residues in the CDR3.

The DNA of the CDR3 is TGTGCCAGCAGCTTGGAAGCCGCGCAAGGCTACGAGCAGTACTTC. This gives the protein CASSLEAAQGYEQYF. The chain links TRBV5-4 to TRBJ2-7, with unresolved D. The germline CDR1 and CDR2 sequences are SGHNT and YYREEE (reference sequence). V was clipped by 0 bases and J by 3 bases, with 13 bases between them. There are 15 residues in the CDR3. Full variable domain (missing parts from reference TRBV5-4 and TRBJ2-7): ETGVTQSPTHLIKTRGQQVTLRCSSQSGHNTVSWYQQALGQGPQFIFQYYREEENGRGNFPPRFSGLQFPNYSSELNVNALELDDSALYLCASSLEAAQGYEQYFGPGTRLTVT.

This sequence joins TRBV29-1 and TRBJ2-7, with 16 nucleotides matching TRBD2. The CDR3 runs 15 residues. CDR1 is SQVTM, CDR2 ANQGSEA, per germline. Trimming cost V 6 bases and J 9 bases; bases outside gene matches: 11. The CDR3 protein is CSVAGLAGGRGGQYF. In DNA, the CDR3 is TGCAGCGTAGCGGGACTAGCGGGAGGGCGCGGCGGGCAGTACTTC.

The V gene is TRBV6-6, the J gene TRBJ2-7; D unresolved. CDR1 and CDR2 (germline): MNHNY, SVGAGI (reference sequence). The ends were cut back, 5 bases at V and 3 bases at J, with 11 bases in the middle. There are 13 residues in the CDR3. In DNA form, the CDR3 reads TGTGCCAGCAGTCCCGGGCACAGCTACGAGCAGTACTTC. As protein: CASSPGHSYEQYF.

This chain links TRBV10-3 with TRBJ2-7, with D possibly being TRBD1 (6 bases). Germline V gene lookup returns CDR1 ENHRY and CDR2 SYGVKD. CDR3 length: 17 amino acids. Trimming cost V 0 bases and J 0 bases, with 15 bases left between them. This chain's CDR3 is CAISESGRQVGSYEQYF. The CDR3 bases are TGTGCCATCAGTGAGTCAGGGCGACAGGTAGGCTCCTACGAGCAGTACTTC.

This chain uses TRBV5-6 with TRBJ2-5; D uncertain. Trimming took 2 bases from V and 1 from J, leaving 9 bases between them. CDR1 is SGHDT and CDR2 is YYEEEE in the germline V gene. The CDR3 is made up of 14 amino acids. This CDR3 is CASSFDTFQETQYF. The CDR3, as DNA: TGTGCCAGCAGCTTCGACACCTTCCAAGAGACCCAGTACTTC.

The DNA of the CDR3 is TGTGCCAGCAGCGCGGACGGCGCCTCCTCTTATGGCTACACCTTC. Its translation is CASSADGASSYGYTF. The V call is TRBV9, the J call TRBJ1-2; D remains ambiguous. CDR3 length: 15 amino acids. Trimming removed 3 bases from V and 5 bases from J, with 17 bases in between. CDR1 SGDLS and CDR2 YYNGEE come from the germline V gene.

The rearrangement uses TRBV19 and TRBJ2-3; perhaps TRBD1 as D (6 bases). The CDR3 runs to 17 residues. Trimming pared 7 bases from V and 3 bases from J, leaving 23 bases between. Germline V gene data show CDR1 as LNHDA and CDR2 as SQIVND (reference sequence). CDR3 in amino acids: CASTLRGYRLGTDTQYF. The CDR3 nucleotides read TGTGCCAGTACTCTAAGGGGGTACCGTCTCGGGACAGATACGCAGTATTTT.

The CDR3 sequence is CASSPGQGGNQPQHF. The CDR3 DNA reads TGTGCCAGCAGTCCGGGACAGGGAGGAAATCAGCCCCAGCATTTT. The chain couples TRBV6-1 to TRBJ1-5, with 9 bases lining up with TRBD1. Germline values: CDR1 MNHNS, CDR2 SASEGT. The junction had 6 bases not matched to a gene; V was cut back by 5 bases and J by 4 bases. The CDR3 spans 15 residues.

The J gene is TRBJ1-1, the V gene TRBV25-1; 8 nucleotides align to TRBD1. This CDR3 spans 17 amino acids. CDR1 MGHDK and CDR2 SYGVNS come from the germline V gene. Losses at the gene ends were 6 bases for V and 0 bases for J; bases not matched to a gene: 12. In DNA form, the CDR3 reads TGTGCCAGCAGCGACTCTCGGGCAGGGGGCCTGAACACTGAAGCTTTCTTT. This encodes CASSDSRAGGLNTEAFF.